The rows below give T cell receptor beta chains drawn from one sample of a study of cytomegalovirus exposure and HLA in healthy donors. Here immunoSEQ multiplex PCR was the method, and the copy in TCRdb shows in-frame clones only, minus some. Counted here are around 150,000 clones, approximately 77% occurring once; the ten biggest clones make up 2% to 2.5%. What was sequenced was PBMCs. The receptors here all came from a man aged 45-65 years in good health and CMV-seropositive. CDR3s include the opening cysteine and the closing phenylalanine or tryptophan. D genes are given only for firm matches. Not every row has a clone size; where given, it reads once, few, many or a size class.

>TRBJ1-2|-|TRBD1|TRBV7-9
CASSLSGGNGQDFLF
TGTGCCAGCAGCTTATCAGGGGGTAACGGTCAAGACTTTCTCTTC
>TRBJ1-6|few|TRBD1|TRBV19
CASSRTGKNNSPLHF
TGTGCCAGTAGTCGGACAGGGAAGAATAATTCACCCCTCCACTTT
>TRBJ2-7|once|TRBD2|TRBV7-9
CASSLGTSGAARHF
TGTGCCAGCAGCCTTGGGACTAGCGGGGCCGCGCGGCACTTC
>TRBJ2-3|-|-|TRBV19
CASSIGQLSTDTQYF
TGTGCCAGTAGTATCGGACAGCTTAGCACAGATACGCAGTATTTT
>TRBJ1-1|-|TRBD1|TRBV7-9
CASSLVRSGGAGSEAFF
TGTGCCAGCAGCTTAGTGAGGTCAGGGGGCGCGGGTTCTGAAGCTTTCTTT
>TRBJ1-2|-|-|TRBV27
CASSSRTYGYTF
TGTGCCAGCAGTTCGAGAACCTATGGCTACACCTTC
>TRBJ2-7|-|-|TRBV10-3
CAISESVGGLYEQYF
TGTGCCATCAGTGAGTCTGTAGGCGGACTCTACGAGCAGTACTTC
>TRBJ1-2|few|TRBD1|TRBV5-1
CASSLEDRDYGYTF
TGCGCCAGCAGCTTGGAGGACAGGGACTATGGCTACACCTTC
>TRBJ1-2|-|TRBD1|TRBV5-1
CASRGQGLNYGYTF
TGCGCCAGCCGGGGACAGGGATTAAACTATGGCTACACCTTC
>TRBJ2-2|-|-|TRBV7-9
CASSLLDWAKLSSRGELFF
TGTGCCAGCAGCTTATTGGATTGGGCCAAGCTTAGTTCACGCGGGGAGCTGTTTTTT
>TRBJ2-5|-|TRBD2|TRBV5-1
CASSLARLAGSETQYF
TGCGCCAGCAGCTTGGCCCGCCTAGCGGGGAGTGAGACCCAGTACTTC
>TRBJ1-5|-|TRBD1|TRBV19
CASRRDREANQPQHF
TGTGCCAGTAGGCGGGACAGGGAGGCCAATCAGCCCCAGCATTTT
>TRBJ2-7|-|TRBD1|TRBV27
CASSFTAGTVSYEQYF
TGTGCCAGCAGTTTCACCGCCGGGACAGTTTCCTACGAGCAGTACTTC
>TRBJ1-1|once|-|TRBV10-2
CASGKDRPNTEAFF
TGCGCCAGCGGGAAAGACAGGCCGAACACTGAAGCTTTCTTT
>TRBJ2-7|-|-|TRBV7-2
CASSLAGGAYEQYF
TGTGCCAGCAGCTTAGCAGGCGGGGCCTACGAGCAGTACTTC
>TRBJ2-2|-|-|TRBV19
CASSIRRRITNTGELFF
TGTGCCAGTAGTATAAGACGGCGGATTACGAACACCGGGGAGCTGTTTTTT
>TRBJ2-7|-|TRBD1|TRBV9
CASSAGQGPREQYF
TGTGCCAGCAGCGCCGGACAGGGACCGAGGGAGCAGTACTTC
>TRBJ1-2|-|-|TRBV25-1
CASSERANYGYTF
TGTGCCAGCAGCGAGAGGGCTAACTATGGCTACACCTTC
>TRBJ2-5|-|TRBD2|TRBV7-2
CASDSAGAGKTQYF
TGTGCCAGCGACTCAGCGGGGGCGGGAAAGACCCAGTACTTC
>TRBJ2-3|once|TRBD2|TRBV4-3
CASSNPLGAGADTQYF
TGCGCCAGCAGCAATCCACTAGGAGCGGGGGCAGATACGCAGTATTTT
>TRBJ1-3|-|-|TRBV5-1
CASSLDRANTIYF
TGCGCCAGCAGCTTGGACAGGGCGAACACCATATATTTT